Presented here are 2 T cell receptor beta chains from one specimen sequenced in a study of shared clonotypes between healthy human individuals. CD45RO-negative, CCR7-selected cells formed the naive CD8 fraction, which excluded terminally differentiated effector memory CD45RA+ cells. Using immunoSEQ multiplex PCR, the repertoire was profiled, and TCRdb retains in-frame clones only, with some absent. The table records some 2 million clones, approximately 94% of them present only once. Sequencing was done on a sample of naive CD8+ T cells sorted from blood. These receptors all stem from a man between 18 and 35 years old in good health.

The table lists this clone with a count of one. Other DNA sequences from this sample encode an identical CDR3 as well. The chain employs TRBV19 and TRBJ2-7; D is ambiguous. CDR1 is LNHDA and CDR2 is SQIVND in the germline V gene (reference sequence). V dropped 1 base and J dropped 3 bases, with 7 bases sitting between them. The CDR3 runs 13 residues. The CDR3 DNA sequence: TGTGCCAGTAGTATAGGCCTTTTCTACGAGCAGTACTTC. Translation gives CASSIGLFYEQYF.

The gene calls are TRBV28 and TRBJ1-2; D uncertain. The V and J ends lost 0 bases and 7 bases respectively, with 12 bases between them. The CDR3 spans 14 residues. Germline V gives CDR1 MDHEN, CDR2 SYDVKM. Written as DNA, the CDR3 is TGTGCCAGCAGTTTATGGGAGGGTGCATTTGGCTACACCTTC. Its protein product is CASSLWEGAFGYTF.